This T cell receptor beta chain was sequenced during a study of graft-versus-host responses after intestinal transplantation. Study background: Multivisceral, liver-intestinal, or isolated intestinal transplants were given to recipients. Induction with anti-thymocyte globulin, then tacrolimus and steroids for about 3 years, was given to all recipients.

General observations from the study: There were GvH clones found in recipient marrow, and some of them appeared first in ileum or blood.

This CDR3 comprises 16 residues. V was shortened by 6 bases and J by 2 bases, with 17 bases between the two germline ends. Germline CDR1 SNHLY, CDR2 FYNNEI. TCRdb keeps only in-frame clones here, not all; method: immunoSEQ multiplex PCR. The sample contains about 6,100 clones, 89% of which appear only once. Comment on this clone: Its target is unknown.

The chain is built from TRBV2 and TRBJ1-5; D is unclear. The specimen was PBMCs, collected 83 days after transplant. The source is a human patient who received an intestinal transplant, so some T cells may come from the graft donor. CDR3 coding DNA: TGTGCCAGCAGCCCCGGTTGGAGGACGTGCAATCAGCCCCAGCATTTT. Protein product: CASSPGWRTCNQPQHF.